The sequence of this TCR beta chain was determined in a study of cytomegalovirus exposure and HLA in healthy donors (dated by TCRdb to the late 2010s). Broadly, across the study: An earlier analysis of some 500 of the donors reported 250 to 300 Gb of sequence data and some 100 million unique TCR beta sequences from 150 million to 200 million T cells. Around 300 gigabases of sequencing data and approximately 80 million unique TCR sequences were included in an early release covering about 620 HLA-typed donors. Among the roughly 390 genotyped donors, approximately 81% belonged to the genetic ancestry cluster associated with self-reported Caucasian donors. The study was designed to test whether signatures of past pathogen exposure could be identified by cataloging public T cell receptors. Using immunosequencing, the study profiled T cell repertoires from fewer than 700 subjects and related those repertoires to cytomegalovirus serostatus. A separate validation cohort of about 110 different subjects was used in addition to the roughly 720-subject first cohort. High-throughput TCR immunosequencing, statistical association of individual TCRs with disease status, and machine learning were combined to predict cytomegalovirus infection status. A later analysis re-analyzed previously published TCR beta repertoires from roughly 630 donors and added high-resolution HLA genotyping to study TCR occurrence patterns. Rather than drawing on any new phenotypic data, the later analysis identified candidate immune exposures from TCR beta sequences and the way those sequences occurred across donors. An earlier analysis of around 580 of the donors used high-throughput TCR beta sequencing to judge whether each TCR beta V gene segment behaved as functional or pseudogenic. Alongside the repertoire data, information on donor age, sex, ethnicity and CMV serostatus was compiled. In a later genetic analysis, genome-wide SNP genotypes for about 55% of the roughly 670 donors were used, and that subset was treated as a discovery cohort. All discovery cohort repertoires had been generated using a single sequencing platform. HLA typing covered class I and class II loci at four-digit resolution. The number of donors typed differed by locus, with about 629-630 for A, B, C, DRB1 and DQB1, roughly 520 for DQA1, 606 for DPA1, and over 400 for DPB1. Because of strong linkage in the cohort, four to six DR-DQ haplotypes were treated as single units for association and clustering. Across approximately 400 genotyped donors of the cohort, an average of 235,054 unique TCR beta nucleotide sequences per donor were sequenced, and 15% to 20% of those sequences were non-productive.

The library was obtained by the immunoSEQ multiplex PCR assay. For the multiplex PCR, a mixture combining 60 forward primers for TCR Vbeta segments and 13 reverse primers for TCR Jbeta segments was used. Amplification of the CDR3 region of rearranged TCR beta genes was performed with a multiplex PCR assay on genomic DNA. The amplified TCR beta libraries were sequenced on the Illumina HiSeq System as 87-base-pair reads. The authors' analysis ran thus. Across the roughly 600 repertoires, a later analysis counted 60 million to 90 million unique TCR beta chains, 9 million to 14 million of which were shared by at least two donors. Raw reads were error-corrected and collapsed into unique sequences by a nearest-neighbor algorithm in which closely related sequences were merged to remove PCR and sequencing errors. Alignment of CDR3 sequences to IMGT reference sequences was used to assign V, D and J gene segments. For a sequence to be retained, a match of at least six nucleotides to both a V gene segment and a J gene segment was required. A rearrangement counted as productive if the CDR3 had no stop codons and remained in frame with V and J, and every other rearrangement counted as non-productive. CDR3 was defined by IMGT convention, running from the second conserved V-encoded cysteine to the conserved J-encoded phenylalanine. Sequences without an unambiguous match to a single V gene segment were excluded from the earlier analysis of almost 600 of the donors. In an earlier analysis of about 590 of the donors, a V segment was called functional when productive rearrangements were above 56.7%, and segregating when the standard deviation between donors exceeded 5%. To diagnose cytomegalovirus status from the catalog of TCR beta chain sequences, a statistical classification framework was built. In a later analysis, TCR nucleotide sequences were compared against IMGT/GENE-DB human TR gene sequences so that V and J genes could be assigned. In a later analysis, CDR3 sequences and most-parsimonious VDJ recombination scenarios were assigned using the TCRdist pipeline. In a later analysis, each TCR beta chain was defined by its CDR3 amino acid sequence together with its V-gene family, and reads without a unique V-gene family were excluded. To address suspected cross-contamination and a sequencing artifact, a later analysis removed approximately 600 highly shared, low-generation-probability nucleotide sequences. A later analysis calculated a clonal expansion index for each public chain from normalized within-repertoire ranks of inferred template counts. In a later analysis, generation probabilities were computed with a VDJ recombination model fitted to out-of-frame rearrangements, and the resulting probabilities were checked against IGoR. In a later analysis, TCR-TCR, TCR-HLA and TCR-CMV co-occurrence was scored with hypergeometric tests, and a repertoire-size bias correction was applied to TCR pairs. A later analysis estimated false discovery rates by permuting HLA or CMV assignments 20 times. A later analysis grouped co-occurring TCRs with DBSCAN, adding TCRdist sequence similarity when clustering within HLA-allele-positive subsets. Repertoires with fewer than 30,000 or more than 120,000 public chains, plus five repertoires with anomalous nucleotide sharing, were excluded from co-occurrence clustering. TCRdb carries this immuneACCESS record with in-frame sequences only. Its versions omit some clonotypes, under half of them owing to an unresolved V gene in the studies checked, with the rest unexplained. The V and J calls and clone size were taken over from that table, and D and trimming were inferred from the DNA. The sample table shows around 100,000 clones, and about 80% are seen once. The leading ten clones occupy more than 4.5% of the sample.

The cohort was made up of about 610 healthy bone marrow donors. At the time of sampling, every cohort member was nominally healthy, though immune exposures that went unrecorded were likely present. The donor tested CMV seropositive and was one of the 289 seropositive cohort members. Every donor gave a peripheral blood sample, and the peripheral blood mononuclear cells from that sample were used for TCR beta sequencing. Genomic DNA extraction from the blood cell samples was performed with the Qiagen DNeasy Blood Extraction Kit. Broader findings and caveats from the paper: A further reported finding was that TCR beta sequences accurately predicted the HLA-A and HLA-B alleles for most subjects in the first cohort. In a later analysis, most CMV-associated TCR beta chains were found to appear HLA-restricted, with HLA associations seemingly driven largely by CMV exposure. Some IMGT-functional V segments, including TRBV6-2 and TRBV6-3, could not be told apart with the 87-base-pair reads, so those segments were excluded. Three of the identified cytomegalovirus-associated TCR beta chains were confirmed in vitro to be specific for cytomegalovirus antigens. The classifier was reported to diagnose cytomegalovirus status with high specificity and sensitivity in both the original and validation cohorts. The study listed approximately 150 TCR beta chains as associated with cytomegalovirus. In a later genetic analysis, a missense DCLRE1C variant was associated with V-gene and J-gene trimming of TCR beta chains, and the association was replicated in an independent cohort. Over 15 rarely observed V segments, including chromosome 9 orphons, were excluded from the earlier analysis of several hundred of the donors because counts were too low. Several of the top co-occurrence clusters appeared to be linked to parvovirus B19, influenza, CMV and Epstein-Barr virus, according to a later analysis. The sequencing pipeline was judged likely to have produced a cluster of highly shared sequence variants as a technical artifact. In this cohort, only TCR beta chains were sequenced, and detectable features were limited by the absence of alpha or paired-chain data. It was suggested by the authors that the approach could potentially be generalized to other disease states and immunological phenotypes. Correlated functional status among segregating V segments might reflect linkage disequilibrium, but an unknown experimental factor could not be ruled out. Most TCR sequences were observed very rarely across donors, whereas some public TCRs were present in many individuals. Roughly uniform sequencing depth across donors was assumed in presence/absence analyses, although this assumption may not hold. In a later analysis, HLA-associated TCR beta chains were found to be more clonally expanded and to have lower generation probabilities than equally common non-associated chains. In a later genetic analysis, fewer N-insertions in productive TCRs were reported among donors in an Asian-associated ancestry cluster than the 666-donor mean. In a later analysis, the rate of TCR association differed among HLA loci, with DRB1 alleles having the most associated TCRs and HLA-C alleles having the fewest. Broadly in line with IMGT annotations, most TCR beta V segments showed up in productive rearrangements about 87% or about 30% of the time in an earlier analysis of around 600 of the donors. Because HLA typing was unavailable for some donors at each locus, only the typed subset was used in association tests. When HLA alleles, especially DR and DQ, strongly co-occurred, attributing TCR associations to individual alleles was difficult. In a later analysis, about 16,000 TCR beta sequences were associated with specific HLA alleles at a false discovery rate of 0.05. CMV serostatus was the only immune exposure information available for the cohort.

A remark on this clone: Its antigen is still unknown. No base quality information exists; no much larger clone differs at one position.

Per the germline V gene (reference sequence), MNHEY is the CDR1 and SMNVEV is the CDR2. Trimming leaves V shorter by 4 bases and J shorter by 7 bases, with the junction holding 20 bases beyond the gene matches. The CDR3, from cysteine to phenylalanine, totals 19 residues. The sequence is cut down to CDR3 DNA, 57 bases in frame from base 1. The chain is encoded by TRBV27 joined to TRBJ2-3; the central 10 bases match TRBD1. This receptor was obtained from a female donor in good health and CMV-seropositive. Sequencing used PBMCs. The DNA is TGTGCCAGCAGTTCCGCGACGGGGGGACAGGGGTGGGAGTGGAATACGCAGTATTTT. Translated, this gives CASSSATGGQGWEWNTQYF.